The 3 T cell receptor beta chains listed next were all sequenced from one sample in a study of blood T cell repertoires in COVID-19 (dated by TCRdb to the early 2020s). The library was built by means of the immunoSEQ multiplex PCR assay. Sourced from immuneACCESS, this table was stored by TCRdb with only in-frame sequences that have V and J called. A share of the clones is absent; for the studies checked, an unresolved V gene accounts for under half, and the remainder has no known explanation. This sample has 360,000 or so clones in its table, and around 92% of those were observed once. Of the sample, less than 2% falls within the top ten clones. Source material: PBMCs or T cells enriched from blood (not recorded which). These receptors all stem from a woman aged 25 to 45 who had recovered from COVID-19.

This chain links TRBV28 with TRBJ1-5; 10 bases are a match to TRBD1. Looked up from germline, CDR1 is MDHEN and CDR2 is SYDVKM. The CDR3 consists of 18 residues. V was pared by 3 bases and J by 4 bases, with 12 bases of the junction left unmatched. CDR3: CASSFGGTGAEGNQPQHF. CDR3 bases: TGTGCCAGCAGTTTCGGGGGGACAGGGGCCGAGGGTAATCAGCCCCAGCATTTT.

This chain connects TRBV5-4 to TRBJ2-7; 9 bases agree with TRBD2. The CDR3 runs to 14 residues. In germline, CDR1 is SGHNT, CDR2 YYREEE (reference sequence). V shed 2 bases, J shed 7 bases, and the junction held 7 bases outside the gene matches. For the CDR3, the DNA is TGTGCCAGCAGCTTTGCGGGAGGGCTTCATGAGCAGTACTTC. Protein product: CASSFAGGLHEQYF.

The genes are TRBV24-1 and TRBJ1-2; D is undetermined. Germline CDR1 KGHDR, CDR2 SFDVKD. V shed 3 bases and J shed 8 bases, with 18 bases lying between them. CDR3 length equals 15 residues. For the CDR3, the DNA is TGTGCCACCAGTGATCTTAGCTCCGAGTTCCGCGGCTACACCTTC. It translates to CATSDLSSEFRGYTF.